The source of this TCR beta chain is a study of T cells in Graves' hyperthyroidism and ophthalmopathy (dated by TCRdb to about 2019). At the level of the whole study: Peripheral blood was sampled at the time of initial diagnosis, prior to any treatment. Prospective prediction of ophthalmopathy was tested in an independent validation cohort consisting of some 20 hyperthyroidism patients and 17 patients who later progressed to ophthalmopathy. Thyroid tissue and blood T-cell repertoires from about 6 Graves' hyperthyroidism patients were also compared in the study. Once sampling was done, hyperthyroidism patients were given methimazole at a starting dose of 30 mg daily, whereas ophthalmopathy patients were given high-dose intravenous methylprednisolone. To identify TCR V-J signatures that set the groups apart, the researchers used a discovery cohort of 100 patients, made up of 40 to 45 with Graves' ophthalmopathy and some 60 with stable Graves' hyperthyroidism. The roughly 100 discovery patients were randomly divided into training and test sets at a 7:3 ratio. The paper describes TCR Vbeta CDR3 sequencing of about 140 peripheral blood samples, made up of 43 ophthalmopathy patients, 70 to 75 hyperthyroidism patients and roughly 17 progressor patients. Results the study describes overall, beyond this receptor: Sample size was not statistically predetermined, and blinding of investigators to group allocation was not performed. During validation, the model predicted progression to ophthalmopathy a median of around six months ahead of onset, with approximately 71% sensitivity and around 72% specificity. Blood samples also contained most of the expanded thyroid clonotypes (frequency above 0.001), which suggests that blood repertoires may reflect thyroid immune responses. A model built on a 13 V-J signature distinguished ophthalmopathy from stable hyperthyroidism, reaching over 85% sensitivity and approximately 83% specificity in cross-validation and 80%/75% in testing.

Stable Graves' hyperthyroidism was defined as the absence of progression to ophthalmopathy over 18 months of follow-up. Hyperthyroidism patients were newly diagnosed, had a disease duration of under 2 months, and were aged 18 to 65 years. The study excluded patients with uncontrolled infections, other autoimmune diseases, pregnancy or lactation. Diagnoses were established on the basis of clinical symptoms, serum thyroxine and TRAb, thyroid ultrasound, and orbital computed tomography. PBMCs were isolated from approximately 10 ml of fresh peripheral blood by Ficoll-Paque density gradient centrifugation. Total RNA was extracted using Trizol reagent, and RNA quality was assessed on an Agilent 2100 Bioanalyzer. For CDR1 and CDR2, the germline V gene lists SGHRS and YFSETQ. Its CDR3 holds 15 amino acids, cysteine through phenylalanine. The retained sequence is limited to the CDR3, 45 bases, with the frame set at the first base. V and J lose 4 bases and 5 bases, and a span of 19 bases separates them.

Of note for this clonotype: Its recognized antigen is unknown. Within one base of it there is no much larger clone, and no base qualities were kept.

The TCR beta CDR3 regions were amplified from the RNA transcripts. A first-round RT-PCR of the TCR CDR3 used the HTBI primer set with the Qiagen OneStep RT-PCR kit. The libraries were constructed in a second round of multiplex PCR and then size-selected and purified. Paired-end sequencing of the libraries was performed with 100 bp reads on an Illumina HiSeq2000. The authors processed their data as follows. SOAPnuke was used to process the raw data, removing reads that contained adapters or uncalled bases, had a mean Phred below 15, or lacked an exact match to the constant primer or identifier. COPE v1.2.5 was used to merge the high-quality paired reads, and each unique nucleotide sequence was defined as a clonotype. Clonotypes were aligned to IMGT TRBV, TRBD and TRBJ reference segments using MiTCR v1.1. Only V-J combinations with frequency above 0.0001, covering 99% to 99.2% of repertoires, were analysed. A TCS score was defined as the ratio of F50 (clonal expansion) to E x V (chaos), with BLOSUM62-based TCRdist applied between CDR3 peptides within each V-J. Welch's t-statistics and random forest reduced around 510 V-J features to 13, which were used in a naive Bayes classifier (R e1071). The Morisita-Horn index was used to measure how similar the thyroid and blood repertoires were. TCRdb reran the public reads through fastp at Q25 and MiXCR, keeping productive beta chains. Identical CDR3 proteins give one entry, which carries the most common genes and DNA. TCRdb's processing, not the study's, gives the V and J calls here. The sample table lists hundreds of thousands of distinct CDR3 sequences, just over 35% of them with a count of one. The ten top clones hold roughly 31% of the sample.

Sequenced: blood. The TCR was taken from a woman in her forties with Graves' hyperthyroidism. Rearrangement joined TRBV5-1 to TRBJ2-7; the D segment is perhaps TRBD1 or TRBD2, each sharing 5 matched bases. The base sequence is TGCGCCAGCAGCGTCTCCCGGGACCTCCTTGACGAGCAGTACTTC. It codes for CASSVSRDLLDEQYF.